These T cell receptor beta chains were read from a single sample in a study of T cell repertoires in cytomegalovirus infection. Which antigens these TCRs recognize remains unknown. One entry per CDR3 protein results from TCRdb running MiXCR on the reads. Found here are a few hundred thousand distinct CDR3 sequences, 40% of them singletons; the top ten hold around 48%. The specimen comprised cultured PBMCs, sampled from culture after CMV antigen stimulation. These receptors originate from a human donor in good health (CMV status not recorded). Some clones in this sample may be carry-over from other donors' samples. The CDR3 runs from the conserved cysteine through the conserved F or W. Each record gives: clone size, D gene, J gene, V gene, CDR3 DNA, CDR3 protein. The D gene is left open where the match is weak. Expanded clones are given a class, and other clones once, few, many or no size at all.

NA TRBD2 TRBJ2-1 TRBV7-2 TGTGCCAGCAGCTTAGTGAGCGGGGGGGCCATCGAGCAGTTCTTC CASSLVSGGAIEQFF
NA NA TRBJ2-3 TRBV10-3 TGTGCCATCAGTCGACAGGCTAGCACAGATACGCAGTATTTT CAISRQASTDTQYF
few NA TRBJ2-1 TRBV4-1 TGCGCCAGCAGCCAAGCCGATCCGCCCAAGGAGCAGTTCTTC CASSQADPPKEQFF
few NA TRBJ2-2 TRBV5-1 TGCGCCAGCAGCTTTGTTGGGAACACCGGGGAGCTGTTTTTT CASSFVGNTGELFF
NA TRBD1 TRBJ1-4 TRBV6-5 TGTGCCAGCAGTGGGACAGTAGAAGATGAAAAACTGTTTTTT CASSGTVEDEKLFF
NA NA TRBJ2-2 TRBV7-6 TGTGCCAGCAGCAGATGGAGCCAGGGAGCCGGGGAGCTGTTTTTT CASSRWSQGAGELFF
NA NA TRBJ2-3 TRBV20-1 TGCAGTGCCCCGACTTCAGATACGCAGTATTTT CSAPTSDTQYF
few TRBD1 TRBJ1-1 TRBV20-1 TGCAGTGCTAGAGATAGCACAGGGGGATTCAAATTCGCTGAAGCTTTCTTT CSARDSTGGFKFAEAFF
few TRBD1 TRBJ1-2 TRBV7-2 TGTGCCAGCAGCCCGGGACAGGGGTTGTGGGGCTACACCTTC CASSPGQGLWGYTF
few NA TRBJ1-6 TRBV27 TGTGCCAGCAGGCAACGAGGGGTGGCAGGGGCCTACACGGGGAATTCACCCCTCCACTTT CASRQRGVAGAYTGNSPLHF
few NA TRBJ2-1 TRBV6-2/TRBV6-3 TGTGCCAGCAGTTACCCACTGGGTCGCCGTTTTAATGAGCAGTTCTTC CASSYPLGRRFNEQFF
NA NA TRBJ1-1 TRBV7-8 TGTGCCAGCAGCTTAGTTAGGGGGATGAACACTGAAGCTTTCTTT CASSLVRGMNTEAFF